This T cell receptor (beta chain) was captured by sequencing in a study of molecular identifiers for immune sequencing clone quantification (dated by TCRdb to the late 2010s). As for the study more broadly: In a replicate experiment, RNA from roughly 18,000 or 92,000 naive CD8 T cells was split into five aliquots, four of which were sequenced. This methods study used CD8 T cells to benchmark TCR RNA copy counting and molecular-identifier clustering-based TCR repertoire sequencing (MIDCIRS). Beyond this particular receptor, the publication reports: Without barcode sub-clustering, chimeric consensus sequences inflated TCR diversity; chimeras reached as high as 47%. The naive libraries included spiked-in Jurkat TCR RNA (roughly eleven copies' worth), and this Jurkat TCR RNA is not part of the donor repertoire. Modeling indicated around 3 TCR RNA copies recovered per cell, compared with 9 to 10 by digital PCR, which implies a capture efficiency of approximately 29%. Spiked-in Jurkat TCR RNA equivalent to a single cell was reported to be detectable even among 800,000 to 1,000,000 naive CD8 T cells. In CMV-specific effector cells, clones with more than 20 RNA copies accounted for over 99% of molecules, whereas in naive cells such clones accounted for under 1%. Highly expanded clone sizes could be underestimated if identical TCR molecules share a barcode.

Naive CD8 T cell libraries were made from around 20,000 to 1,000,000 sorted cells using 10%, 30% or 50% of purified RNA. On a BD FACSAria II, naive CD8 T cells were FACS-sorted as CD8+CD4-CCR7+CD45RA+ and collected into RLT Plus buffer. Detection sensitivity was tested by spiking Jurkat RNA equal to roughly nine TCR copies' worth into samples containing roughly 18,000-1,000,000 naive CD8 T cells. CD8 T cells were enriched using RosetteSep CD8+ T Cell Enrichment Cocktail and Ficoll-Paque, and the enriched cells then underwent ACK red cell lysis. This clonotype was observed a handful of times. What this receptor recognizes is not known. No base qualities exist here, and no much larger clone lies one base off it. The CDR3 has 13 amino acids, counting the end cysteine and phenylalanine. Here the CDR3 DNA is all that survives: 39 bases in frame from base 1. The CDR1 and CDR2 encoded by the germline V gene (reference sequence) are DFQATT and SNEGSKA.

The library came from PCR. TCRdb names NextSeq 500 as the instrument used. Bulk TCR libraries were prepared as previously described, using TCR primers listed in Table S5. Purification of total RNA was performed with the Qiagen AllPrep DNA/RNA kit. Before analysis, reads from multiple sequencing runs of the same library were pooled. The authors' analysis ran thus. Only reads with exact TCR constant sequence were kept, trimmed to 150 nt, and grouped by their 12-nt molecular barcodes. Within each barcode group, reads were sub-clustered at a 15% Levenshtein threshold, and quality-weighted consensus sequences were built per RNA molecule. Non-functional sequences were removed, as were lower-count sequences one edit away from another. Based on fitting two negative binomial distributions, any barcode sub-cluster with under 20% of the maximum read count was discarded. TCRdb cleaned the public reads at Q25 with fastp, built clones with MiXCR and kept in-frame beta chains. Duplicate CDR3 protein sequences are folded into a single record with the most common DNA and genes. Here the V and J calls rest on TCRdb's processing, not on the authors' analysis. Present in this sample are under 350,000 distinct CDR3 sequences, roughly a quarter of which were seen just once. The ten largest account for around 0.74% of the sample.

The sequenced material came from naive CD8+ T cells from blood, with Jurkat cell RNA spiked in. The label giving this sample's cell subset or site can be read as: FACS-sorted CD8+CD4-CCR7+CD45RA+ naive T cells. The source is a human donor in good health. Some libraries in this study had Jurkat cell RNA spiked in. The rearrangement joined TRBV20-1 to TRBJ2-1, with TRBD2 matching 11 junction bases. CDR3 loop: CSPTSGSWVEQFF. The sequenced DNA is TGCAGCCCTACTAGCGGGAGCTGGGTTGAGCAGTTCTTC.